This TCR beta chain was observed in a study of shared clonotypes between healthy human individuals. General study results and limits: Lower generation probabilities were found for non-shared clonotypes than for those shared by all four donors.

In its sample, this clone was seen once. Its antigen remains unknown. The identical CDR3 is also encoded by other nucleotide sequences in the sample. Healthy HIV-negative adults without recent acute infections or vaccinations served as donors. The split of CD4+ cells yielded CD45RA+ naive and CD45RA-negative memory subsets. Replicate PCRs for sorted subsets used around 200 ng DNA; this equaled about 30,000 T cell genomes. TCRdb's copy holds only in-frame clones and misses some; the assay was immunoSEQ multiplex PCR. This sample has 2 million to 2.5 million clones, with over 85% found just once. The sequence was collected from a young man in good health. Some clones in this sample may be carry-over from other donors' samples. The sequencing input was naive CD4+ T cells from PBMCs. The subset was: CD45RA+ positively selected.

CDR3 loop: CASSPGLAPSTDTQYF. CDR3 bases: TGTGCCAGCAGCCCAGGACTAGCGCCTAGCACAGATACGCAGTATTTT. The chain joins TRBV7-3 to TRBJ2-3; 9 nucleotides align to TRBD2. The CDR3 totals 16 residues. The germline CDR1 and CDR2 sequences are SGHTA and FQGTGA. J lost 0 bases, V lost 5 bases, and 6 bases had no gene match.